The clone carrying this T cell receptor beta chain came up once. This entry comes from a study of T cell changes during pregnancy in multiple sclerosis. Germline V gives CDR1 SQVTM, CDR2 ANQGSEA. CDR3 length: 13 residues. V was pared by 6 bases and J by 7 bases, with 11 bases of the junction left unmatched. Repertoires were generated with immunoSEQ multiplex PCR, while TCRdb's copy carries only in-frame clones and drops some. Of 30,000 to 45,000 clones listed, 92% are singletons. Sequencing was done on a sample of PBMCs (not recorded whether the cells were cultured). The source is a female donor with multiple sclerosis, enrolled in a pregnancy study. J is TRBJ2-7 and V is TRBV29-1, with 8 nucleotides matching TRBD2. CDR3 sequence reads: CSVRAGVKGEQYF. DNA of the CDR3: TGCAGCGTGCGAGCGGGAGTAAAAGGGGAGCAGTACTTC.